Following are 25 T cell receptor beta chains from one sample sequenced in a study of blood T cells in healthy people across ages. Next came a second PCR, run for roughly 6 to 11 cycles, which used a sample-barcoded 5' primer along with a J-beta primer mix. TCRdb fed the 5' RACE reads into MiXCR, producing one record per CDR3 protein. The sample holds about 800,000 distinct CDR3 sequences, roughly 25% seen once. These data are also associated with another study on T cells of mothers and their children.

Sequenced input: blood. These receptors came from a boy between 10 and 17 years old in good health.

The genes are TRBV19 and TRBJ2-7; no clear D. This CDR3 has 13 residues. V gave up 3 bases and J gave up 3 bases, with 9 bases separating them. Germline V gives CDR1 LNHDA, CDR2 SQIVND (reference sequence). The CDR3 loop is CASSIYRNYEQYF. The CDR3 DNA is TGTGCCAGTAGTATTTACAGAAACTACGAGCAGTACTTC.

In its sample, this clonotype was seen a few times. CDR3 DNA: TGCGCCAGCAGCTTGGGGACAGGGGGCTTTGGCTACACCTTC. Translated: CASSLGTGGFGYTF. The chain recombines TRBV5-1 with TRBJ1-2; 11 nucleotides align to TRBD1. The CDR3 is made up of 14 amino acids. The trim removed 0 bases at V and 7 bases at J, leaving 2 bases unmatched. Germline V CDR1 and CDR2: SGHRS, YFSETQ.

In DNA, the CDR3 is TGTGCCAGCAGTCCACAGGGGATCCCCCCTCACTATGGCTACACCTTC. It yields the protein CASSPQGIPPHYGYTF. The chain links TRBV27 to TRBJ1-2; 7 bases agree with TRBD1. Trimming at V came to 5 bases and at J to 3 bases, leaving 12 bases not matched to a gene. Per the germline V gene, CDR1 is MNHEY and CDR2 is SMNVEV (reference sequence). The length of the CDR3 is 16 residues.

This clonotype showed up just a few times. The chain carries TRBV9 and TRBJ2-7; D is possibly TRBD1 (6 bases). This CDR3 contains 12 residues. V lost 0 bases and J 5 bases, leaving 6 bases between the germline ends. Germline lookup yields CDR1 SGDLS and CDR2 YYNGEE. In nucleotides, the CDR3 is TGTGCCAGCAGCGTAGACAGGGACGAGCAGTACTTC. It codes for CASSVDRDEQYF.

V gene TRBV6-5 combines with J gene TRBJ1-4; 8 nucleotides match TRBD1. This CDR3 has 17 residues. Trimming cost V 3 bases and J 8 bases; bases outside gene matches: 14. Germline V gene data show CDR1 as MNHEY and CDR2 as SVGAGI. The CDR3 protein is CASSYGVSGTGLEKLFF. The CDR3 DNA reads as TGTGCCAGCAGTTATGGAGTTTCGGGGACAGGACTCGAAAAACTGTTTTTT.

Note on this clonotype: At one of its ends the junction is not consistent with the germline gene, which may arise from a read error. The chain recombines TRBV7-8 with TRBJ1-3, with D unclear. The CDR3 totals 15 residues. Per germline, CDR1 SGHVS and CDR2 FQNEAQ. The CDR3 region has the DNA TGTGCCAGCAGCTTAACTGGCAGTGCTGGGAACACCATATATTTT. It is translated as CASSLTGSAGNTIYF.

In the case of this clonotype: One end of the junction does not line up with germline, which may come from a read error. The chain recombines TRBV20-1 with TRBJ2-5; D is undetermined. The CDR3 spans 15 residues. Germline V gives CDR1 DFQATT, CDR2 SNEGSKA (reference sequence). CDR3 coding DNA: TGCAGTGCTAGGGAATACAGACGGCCCCAAGAGACTCAGTACTTC. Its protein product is CSAREYRRPQETQYF.

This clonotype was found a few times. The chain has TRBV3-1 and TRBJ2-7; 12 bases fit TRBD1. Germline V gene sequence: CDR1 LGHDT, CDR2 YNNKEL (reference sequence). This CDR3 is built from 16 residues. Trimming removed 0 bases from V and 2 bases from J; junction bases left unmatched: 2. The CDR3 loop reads CASSQEGTGGPYEQYF. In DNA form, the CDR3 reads TGTGCCAGCAGCCAAGAAGGGACAGGGGGCCCCTACGAGCAGTACTTC.

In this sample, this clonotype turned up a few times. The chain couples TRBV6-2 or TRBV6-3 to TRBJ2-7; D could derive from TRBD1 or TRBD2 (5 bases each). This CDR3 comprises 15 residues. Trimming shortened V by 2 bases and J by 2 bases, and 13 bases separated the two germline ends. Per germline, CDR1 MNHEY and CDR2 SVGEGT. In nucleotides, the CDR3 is TGTGCCAGCAGTTACCTTGGGGACGTCACCTACGAGCAGTACTTC. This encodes CASSYLGDVTYEQYF.

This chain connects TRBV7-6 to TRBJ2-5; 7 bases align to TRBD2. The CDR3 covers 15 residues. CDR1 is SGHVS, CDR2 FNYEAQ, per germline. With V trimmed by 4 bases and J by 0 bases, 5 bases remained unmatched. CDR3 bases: TGTGCCAGCAGCTCAGTAACTAGCGACCAAGAGACCCAGTACTTC. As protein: CASSSVTSDQETQYF.

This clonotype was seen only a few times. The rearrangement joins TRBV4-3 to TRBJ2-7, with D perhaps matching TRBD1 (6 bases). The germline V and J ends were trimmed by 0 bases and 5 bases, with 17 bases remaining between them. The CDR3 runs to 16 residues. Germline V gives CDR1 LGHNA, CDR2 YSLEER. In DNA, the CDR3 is TGCGCCAGCAGCCAAGATTGGAACAGGGAAAGGGACGAGCAGTACTTC. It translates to CASSQDWNRERDEQYF.

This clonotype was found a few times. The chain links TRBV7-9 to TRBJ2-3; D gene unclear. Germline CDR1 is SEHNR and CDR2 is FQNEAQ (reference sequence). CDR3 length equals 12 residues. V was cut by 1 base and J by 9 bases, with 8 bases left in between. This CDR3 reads CASSLEAATQYF. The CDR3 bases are TGTGCCAGCAGCTTAGAGGCCGCGACGCAGTATTTT. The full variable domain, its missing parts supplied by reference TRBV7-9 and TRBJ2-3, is DTGVSQNPRHKITKRGQNVTFRCDPISEHNRLYWYRQTLGQGPEFLTYFQNEAQLEKSRLLSDRFSAERPKGSFSTLEIQRTEQGDSAMYLCASSLEAATQYFGPGTRLTVL.

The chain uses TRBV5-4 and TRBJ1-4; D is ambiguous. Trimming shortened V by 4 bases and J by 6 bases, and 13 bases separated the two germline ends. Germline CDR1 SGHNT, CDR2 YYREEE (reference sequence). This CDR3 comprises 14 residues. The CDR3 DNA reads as TGTGCCAGCAGCAATGACGTGAGGGATGAAAAACTGTTTTTT. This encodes CASSNDVRDEKLFF. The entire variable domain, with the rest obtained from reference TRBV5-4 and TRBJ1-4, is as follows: ETGVTQSPTHLIKTRGQQVTLRCSSQSGHNTVSWYQQALGQGPQFIFQYYREEENGRGNFPPRFSGLQFPNYSSELNVNALELDDSALYLCASSNDVRDEKLFFGSGTQLSVL.

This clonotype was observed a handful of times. The CDR3 DNA reads TGTGCCAGCAGTACGGACCGGGTGGTGAATGAGCAGTTCTTC. Amino acid sequence: CASSTDRVVNEQFF. The chain uses TRBV27 and TRBJ2-1; D unclear. The CDR3 has 14 residues. The ends were cut back, 5 bases at V and 7 bases at J, with 15 bases in the middle. CDR1 and CDR2 from the germline V gene are MNHEY and SMNVEV (reference sequence).

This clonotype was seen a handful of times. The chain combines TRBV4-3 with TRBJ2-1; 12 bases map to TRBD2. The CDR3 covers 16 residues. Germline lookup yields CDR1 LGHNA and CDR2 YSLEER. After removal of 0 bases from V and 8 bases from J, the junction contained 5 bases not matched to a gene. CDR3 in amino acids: CASSQEGLAGGYEQFF. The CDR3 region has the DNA TGCGCCAGCAGCCAAGAGGGTCTAGCGGGGGGGTATGAGCAGTTCTTC.

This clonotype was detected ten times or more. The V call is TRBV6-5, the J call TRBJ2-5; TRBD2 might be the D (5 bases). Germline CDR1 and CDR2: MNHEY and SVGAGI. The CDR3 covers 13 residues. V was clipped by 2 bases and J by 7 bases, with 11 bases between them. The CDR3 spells CASSYPHAGTQYF. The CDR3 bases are TGTGCCAGCAGTTACCCGCATGCGGGGACCCAGTACTTC.

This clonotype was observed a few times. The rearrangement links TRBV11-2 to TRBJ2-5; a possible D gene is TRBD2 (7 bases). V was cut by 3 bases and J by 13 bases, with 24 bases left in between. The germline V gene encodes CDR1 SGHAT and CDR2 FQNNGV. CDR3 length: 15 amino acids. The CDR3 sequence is CASSFQPTESGGRYF. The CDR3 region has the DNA TGTGCCAGCAGCTTCCAACCCACCGAGTCGGGGGGCCGGTACTTC.

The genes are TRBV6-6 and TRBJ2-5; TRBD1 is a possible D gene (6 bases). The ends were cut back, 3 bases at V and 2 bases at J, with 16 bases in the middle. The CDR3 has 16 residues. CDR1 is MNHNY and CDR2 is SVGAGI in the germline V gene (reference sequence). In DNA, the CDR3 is TGTGCCAGCAGTTATCAGGGGAAGGTTTCGCAAGAGACCCAGTACTTC. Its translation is CASSYQGKVSQETQYF.

CDR3 sequence: CAISAGQNEQFF. The CDR3 nucleotides read TGTGCCATCAGCGCCGGACAGAATGAGCAGTTCTTC. The chain employs TRBV10-3 and TRBJ2-1, with a weak D call TRBD1 (6 bases). CDR3 size: 12 residues. V shed 6 bases and J shed 7 bases, with 10 bases lying between them. CDR1 is ENHRY and CDR2 is SYGVKD in the germline V gene.

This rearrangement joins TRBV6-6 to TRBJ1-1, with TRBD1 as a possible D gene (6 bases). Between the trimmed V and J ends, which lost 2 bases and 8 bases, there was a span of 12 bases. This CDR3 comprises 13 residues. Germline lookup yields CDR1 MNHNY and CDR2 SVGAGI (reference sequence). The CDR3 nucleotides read TGTGCCAGCAGTTACCTGGACAGCTCGGAAGCTTTCTTT. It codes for CASSYLDSSEAFF.

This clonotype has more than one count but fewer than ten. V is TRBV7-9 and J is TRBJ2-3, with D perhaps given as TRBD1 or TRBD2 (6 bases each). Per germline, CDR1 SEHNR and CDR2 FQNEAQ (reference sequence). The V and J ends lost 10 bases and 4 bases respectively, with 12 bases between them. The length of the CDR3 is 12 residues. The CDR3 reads CATEGGPDTQYF. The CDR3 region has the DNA TGTGCCACGGAAGGGGGGCCAGATACGCAGTATTTT.

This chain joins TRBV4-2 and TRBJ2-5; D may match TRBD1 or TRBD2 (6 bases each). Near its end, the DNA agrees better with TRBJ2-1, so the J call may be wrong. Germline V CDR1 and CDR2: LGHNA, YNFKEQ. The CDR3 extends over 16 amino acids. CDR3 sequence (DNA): TGTGCCAGCAGCCAAGCGTATAGCGGAGGGGGTGATGAGCAGTTCTTC. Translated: CASSQAYSGGGDEQFF.

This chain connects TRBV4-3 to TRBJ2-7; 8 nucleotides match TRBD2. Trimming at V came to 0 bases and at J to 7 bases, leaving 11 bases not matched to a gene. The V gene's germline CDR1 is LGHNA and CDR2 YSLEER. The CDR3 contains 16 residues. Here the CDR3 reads CASSQDRTGSGGEQYF. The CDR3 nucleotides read TGCGCCAGCAGCCAAGATCGTACAGGGTCGGGGGGGGAGCAGTACTTC.

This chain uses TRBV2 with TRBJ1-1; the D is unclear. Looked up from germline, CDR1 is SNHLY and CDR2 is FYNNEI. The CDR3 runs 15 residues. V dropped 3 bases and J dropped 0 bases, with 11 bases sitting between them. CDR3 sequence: CASSEARVMNTEAFF. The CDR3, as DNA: TGTGCCAGCAGTGAGGCCCGCGTCATGAACACTGAAGCTTTCTTT.

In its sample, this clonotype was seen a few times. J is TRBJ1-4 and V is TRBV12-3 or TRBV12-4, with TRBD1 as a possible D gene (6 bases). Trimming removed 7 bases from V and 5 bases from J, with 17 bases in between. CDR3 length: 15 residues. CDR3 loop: CASTPGGGGNEKLFF. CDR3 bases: TGTGCCAGCACTCCTGGTGGGGGCGGAAATGAAAAACTGTTTTTT.